This T cell receptor (beta chain) was captured in a study of CD8 T cells in ankylosing spondylitis. Per the germline V gene, CDR1 is SNHLY and CDR2 is FYNNEI. With 3 bases removed from V and 3 bases from J, the gap between germline ends came to 15 bases. There are 15 residues in the CDR3. Quantitative 5'-RACE with molecular barcodes was used to make the TCR beta libraries. TCRdb re-called the 5' RACE reads through MiXCR, storing one row per CDR3 protein. Of 250,000 to 350,000 distinct CDR3 sequences in the sample, about 19% were seen once. Input material: blood, either unsorted or a sorted T cell fraction (not recorded which). The source is a male donor with ankylosing spondylitis or in good health (not recorded which). The chain uses TRBV2 and TRBJ2-7; D unresolved. This CDR3 reads CASSEAPRTDYEQYV. The CDR3 DNA is TGTGCCAGCAGTGAGGCCCCCCGGACGGACTACGAGCAGTACGTC.